This TCR beta chain derives from a study of Graves' ophthalmopathy and Graves' hyperthyroidism. Whole-study context: Peripheral blood samples were taken at initial diagnosis, before any treatment.

The germline gives CDR1 LGHDT, CDR2 YNNKEL (reference sequence). The CDR3 is 15 amino acids. The ends were cut back, 0 bases at V and 9 bases at J, with 15 bases in the middle. Using RNA transcripts, the TCR beta CDR3 regions were amplified. The first round was an RT-PCR with HTBI primers, and the second round was a multiplex PCR. MiXCR, applied by TCRdb to the multiplex PCR reads, yields one record per CDR3 protein. The sample records under 250,000 distinct CDR3 sequences, 25% to 35% being singletons. This clonotype was recorded many times. Its antigen is unknown. Excluded: other autoimmune disease, uncontrolled infection, pregnancy or lactation. A volume of over 9 ml of fresh peripheral blood supplied the PBMCs. Study-level points and caveats: Prediction of ophthalmopathy progression reached roughly 70% sensitivity and 72% to 80% specificity.

V gene TRBV3-1 combines with J gene TRBJ1-5; D unresolved. The source material was peripheral blood. The receptor's source is a man aged 50 to 59 with Graves' ophthalmopathy. CDR3 loop: CASSQDPSLLSPQHF. The CDR3 nucleotides are TGTGCCAGCAGCCAAGACCCGTCTCTCCTATCGCCCCAGCATTTT.